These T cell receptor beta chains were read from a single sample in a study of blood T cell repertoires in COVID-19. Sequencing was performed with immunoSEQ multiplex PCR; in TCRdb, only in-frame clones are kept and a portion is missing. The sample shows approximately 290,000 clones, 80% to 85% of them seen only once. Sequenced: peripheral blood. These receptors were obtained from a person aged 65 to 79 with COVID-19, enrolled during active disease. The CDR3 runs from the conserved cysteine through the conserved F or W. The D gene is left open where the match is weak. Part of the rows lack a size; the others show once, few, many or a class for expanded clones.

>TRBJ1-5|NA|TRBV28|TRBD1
TGTGCCAGCAGTTTGCGACAGGGTTTTGGGTTCAATCAGCCCCAGCATTTT
CASSLRQGFGFNQPQHF
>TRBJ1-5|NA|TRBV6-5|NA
TGTGCCAGTTTACAGGGCGGCAATCAGCCCCAGCATTTT
CASLQGGNQPQHF
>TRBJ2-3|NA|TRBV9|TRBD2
TGTGCCAGCAGCTCGGGACTAGGTGGCACAGATACGCAGTATTTT
CASSSGLGGTDTQYF
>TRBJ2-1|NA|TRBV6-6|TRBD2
TGTGCCAGCAGTTATTCCGGGACTACCTACAATGAGCAGTTCTTC
CASSYSGTTYNEQFF
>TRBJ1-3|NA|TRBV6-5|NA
TGTGCCAGCTCCCGCGGCTCTGGAAACACCATATATTTT
CASSRGSGNTIYF
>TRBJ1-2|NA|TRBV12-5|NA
TGTGCTAGTGGCAACGACAGAAACTATATCGACGGCTACACCTTC
CASGNDRNYIDGYTF
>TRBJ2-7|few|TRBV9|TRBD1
TGTGCCAGCAGCGCGCAGGGACAGCCTTACGAGCAGTACTTC
CASSAQGQPYEQYF
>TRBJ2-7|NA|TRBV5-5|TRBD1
TGTGCCAGCAGCTCGGACAGGGGGATAACCTACGAGCAGTACTTC
CASSSDRGITYEQYF
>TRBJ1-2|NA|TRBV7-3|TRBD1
TGTGCCAGCAGTCGGACAGGGGTAAATGGCTACACCTTC
CASSRTGVNGYTF
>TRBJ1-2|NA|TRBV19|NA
TGTGCCAGTAGTATGGGGGGGACAAGCACTAACTATGGCTACACCTTC
CASSMGGTSTNYGYTF
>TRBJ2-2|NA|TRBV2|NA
TGTGCCAGCAACTATCAGAGCCCCGGGGAGCTGTTTTTT
CASNYQSPGELFF
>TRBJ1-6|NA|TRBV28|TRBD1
TGTGCCAGCAGTCCGCAGGGACAGGGGGCTTCACCCCTCCACTTT
CASSPQGQGASPLHF
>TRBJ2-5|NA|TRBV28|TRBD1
TGTGCCAGCAGTTTACCGACAGGGCCGGGGGAGACCCAGTACTTC
CASSLPTGPGETQYF
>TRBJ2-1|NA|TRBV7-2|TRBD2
TGTGCCAGCAGCACACCGGGACTAGCGAGTGAGCAGTTCTTC
CASSTPGLASEQFF
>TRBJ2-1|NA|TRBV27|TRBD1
TGTGCCAGCTGGGCACAGGGGGTGGATGAGCAGTTCTTC
CASWAQGVDEQFF
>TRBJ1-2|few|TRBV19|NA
TGTGCCAGTAGAAACCCCAGGGGTAATAACTATGGCTACACCTTC
CASRNPRGNNYGYTF
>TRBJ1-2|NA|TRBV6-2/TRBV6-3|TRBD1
TGTGCCAGCAGTTGGGACAGCTATGGCTACACCTTC
CASSWDSYGYTF
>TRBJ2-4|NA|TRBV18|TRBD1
TGTGCCAGCTCACTAGGGACAGGGATAGCCAAAAACATTCAGTACTTC
CASSLGTGIAKNIQYF
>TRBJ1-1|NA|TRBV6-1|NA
TGTGCCAGCAGTGAAGCAGGGGGCACTGAAGCTTTCTTT
CASSEAGGTEAFF
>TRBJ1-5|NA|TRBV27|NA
TGTGCCAGCAGTCCGATTCCAGTTTCAGGGGGCAATCAGCCCCAGCATTTT
CASSPIPVSGGNQPQHF
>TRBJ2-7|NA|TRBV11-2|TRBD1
TGTGCCAGCAGCCGGACGGGGACAGGGTTTTCCAGTTTAACCCACGAGCAGTACTTC
CASSRTGTGFSSLTHEQYF
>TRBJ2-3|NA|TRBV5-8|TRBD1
TGTGCCAGCAGTCGCCCCCGGGACAGGGTGGCAGATACGCAGTATTTT
CASSRPRDRVADTQYF
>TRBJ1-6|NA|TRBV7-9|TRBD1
TGTGCCAGCAGCTTCACAGGGGGCGATTCACCCCTCCACTTT
CASSFTGGDSPLHF
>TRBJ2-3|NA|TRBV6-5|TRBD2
TGTGCCAGCAGTTACAGTGCGGGGGGATTCACAGATACGCAGTATTTT
CASSYSAGGFTDTQYF
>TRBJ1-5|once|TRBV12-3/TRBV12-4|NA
TGTGCCAGCAGCCCCGGGGGGGATCAGCCCCAGCATTTT
CASSPGGDQPQHF
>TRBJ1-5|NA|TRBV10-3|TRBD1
TGTGCCATCGGAGGGGGCGGGAGCAATCAGCCCCAGCATTTT
CAIGGGGSNQPQHF